This T cell receptor (beta chain) was obtained from a study of CD8 T cells in ankylosing spondylitis. Whole-study findings and limits: Within peripheral blood, clones linked to disease were CD8+ and relatively rare.

TCRdb recomputed calls from the 5' RACE reads with MiXCR, one row per CDR3 protein. Of more than 95,000 distinct CDR3 sequences listed, about 7.7% are singletons. Between the trimmed V and J ends, which lost 6 bases and 10 bases, there was a span of 13 bases. Germline V CDR1 and CDR2: SQVTM, ANQGSEA. The CDR3 totals 11 residues. This clonotype was counted ten times or more. Antigen unknown. Sequenced sample: blood, either unsorted or a sorted T cell fraction (not recorded which). The J gene is TRBJ2-1, the V gene TRBV29-1; D is perhaps TRBD2 (5 bases). The receptor was isolated from a male donor with ankylosing spondylitis or in good health (not recorded which). CDR3 DNA: TGCAGCGTCGGTAGAGGGCGAGAGCAGTTCTTC. This translates into CSVGRGREQFF.